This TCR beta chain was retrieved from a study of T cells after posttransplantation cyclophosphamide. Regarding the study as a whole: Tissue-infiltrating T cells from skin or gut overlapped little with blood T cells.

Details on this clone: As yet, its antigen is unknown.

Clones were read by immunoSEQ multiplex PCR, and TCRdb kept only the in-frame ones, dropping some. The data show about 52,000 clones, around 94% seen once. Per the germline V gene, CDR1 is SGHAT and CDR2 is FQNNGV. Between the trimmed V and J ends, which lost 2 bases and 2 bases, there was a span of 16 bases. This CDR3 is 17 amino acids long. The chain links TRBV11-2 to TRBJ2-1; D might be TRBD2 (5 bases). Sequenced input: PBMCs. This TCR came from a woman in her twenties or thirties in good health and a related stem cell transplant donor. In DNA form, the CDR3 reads TGTGCCAGCAGCTTAAATCGCCCCAGCGGCCCCTACAATGAGCAGTTCTTC. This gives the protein CASSLNRPSGPYNEQFF.